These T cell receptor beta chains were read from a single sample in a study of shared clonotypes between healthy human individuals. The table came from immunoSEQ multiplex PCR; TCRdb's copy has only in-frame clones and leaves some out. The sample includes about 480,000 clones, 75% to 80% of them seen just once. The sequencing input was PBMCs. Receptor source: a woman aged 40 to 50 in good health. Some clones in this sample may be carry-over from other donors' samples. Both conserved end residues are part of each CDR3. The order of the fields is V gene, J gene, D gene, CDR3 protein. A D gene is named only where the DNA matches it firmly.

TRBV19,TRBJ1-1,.,CASRMGRTLNTEAFF
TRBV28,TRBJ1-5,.,CASSFFGLNQPQHF
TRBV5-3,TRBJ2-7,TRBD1,CARSLLFWGQGYEQYF
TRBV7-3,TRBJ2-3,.,CASSLTDTQYF
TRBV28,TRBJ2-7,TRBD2,CASSSLAEQSYEQYF
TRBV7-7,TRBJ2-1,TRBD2,CASSLDSGTEQFF
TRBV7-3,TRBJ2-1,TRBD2,CASSLLAGGADNEQFF
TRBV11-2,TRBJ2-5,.,CASSFTGFQETQYF
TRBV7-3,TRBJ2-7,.,CASSLDPGAHEQYF
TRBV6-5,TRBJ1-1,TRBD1,CASSPPTGVTTEAFF
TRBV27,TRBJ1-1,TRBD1,CASSRGTGTEAFF
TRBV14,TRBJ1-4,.,CASSQVAASNEKLFF
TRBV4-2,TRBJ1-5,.,CASSQDSVYRDSNQPQHF
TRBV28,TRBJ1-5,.,CASRGSFNQPQHF
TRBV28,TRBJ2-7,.,CASTGGGRYEQYF
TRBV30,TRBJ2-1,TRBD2,CAWSGGLAVYNEQFF
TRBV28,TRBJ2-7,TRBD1,CASTLGTGLPEQYF
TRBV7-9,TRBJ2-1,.,CASSLGGNTEFF